One sample yielded the 9 T cell receptor beta chains listed below, sequenced in a study of T cell responses to AZD1222 COVID-19 vaccine. Generated by immunoSEQ multiplex PCR, the TCRdb table keeps only in-frame clones and is missing some. The sample lists about 150,000 clones, 88% seen once, with approximately 7% in the top ten. The specimen was peripheral blood, collected after recovery from COVID-19. These receptors were taken from an adult who had recovered from COVID-19.

This sequence joins TRBV5-1 and TRBJ2-3, with 10 bases fitting TRBD2. The CDR3 contains 17 residues. Losses at the gene ends were 0 bases for V and 1 base for J; bases not matched to a gene: 5. Germline V gene lookup returns CDR1 SGHRS and CDR2 YFSETQ. CDR3 in amino acids: CASSLGVAGGRTDTQYF. CDR3 nucleotide sequence: TGCGCCAGCAGCTTGGGGGTAGCGGGGGGCCGCACAGATACGCAGTATTTT.

The chain joins TRBV10-3 to TRBJ2-1; tentative D call: TRBD2 (5 bases). V lost 6 bases and J 3 bases, leaving 12 bases between the germline ends. Germline loops: CDR1 ENHRY, CDR2 SYGVKD. The CDR3 loop spans 14 amino acids. The CDR3 DNA is TGTGCCATCAGGTTTAGCGTGGTCTACAATGAGCAGTTCTTC. Its translation is CAIRFSVVYNEQFF.

The genes are TRBV2 and TRBJ2-7, with D perhaps matching TRBD1 (6 bases). Trimming shortened V by 7 bases and J by 2 bases, and 15 bases separated the two germline ends. CDR1 SNHLY and CDR2 FYNNEI come from the germline V gene. The CDR3 extends over 14 amino acids. The CDR3 loop reads CASNLDRRAYEQYF. The CDR3 DNA is TGTGCCAGCAACCTAGACAGGCGAGCCTACGAGCAGTACTTC. The full variable domain, with the rest looked up from reference TRBV2 and TRBJ2-7, is EPEVTQTPSHQVTQMGQEVILRCVPISNHLYFYWYRQILGQKVEFLVSFYNNEISEKSEIFDDQFSVERPDGSNFTLKIRSTKLEDSAMYFCASNLDRRAYEQYFGPGTRLTVT.

This clone has a single count. This chain uses TRBV10-3 with TRBJ2-5; 15 nucleotides match TRBD2. Germline V CDR1 and CDR2: ENHRY, SYGVKD. The CDR3 contains 15 residues. With 7 bases clipped from V and 5 bases from J, the junction kept 5 bases outside the gene matches. The CDR3 region has the DNA TGTGCCATCAAGGGACTAGCGGGAGGCCCTGAGACCCAGTACTTC. Translating it yields CAIKGLAGGPETQYF.

The chain recombines TRBV5-6 with TRBJ2-7; 11 bases map to TRBD2. Germline V gene data show CDR1 as SGHDT and CDR2 as YYEEEE. V gave up 2 bases and J gave up 4 bases; unmatched junction bases: 8. CDR3 size: 16 residues. The CDR3 protein is CASSLLAGELLYEQYF. The CDR3 DNA follows: TGTGCCAGCAGCTTACTAGCGGGGGAGTTATTATACGAGCAGTACTTC.

CDR3 nucleotides: TGTGCCAGCAGCCAGGACGGAATCTATGGCTACACCTTC. It yields the protein CASSQDGIYGYTF. V usage is TRBV7-3 and J usage is TRBJ1-2, with D uncertain. In germline, CDR1 is SGHTA, CDR2 FQGTGA. The CDR3 runs to 13 residues. With 5 bases removed from V and 4 bases from J, the gap between germline ends came to 11 bases.

The chain uses TRBV5-1 and TRBJ2-7; 7 nucleotides align to TRBD2. After removal of 0 bases from V and 2 bases from J, the junction contained 2 bases not matched to a gene. This CDR3 is built from 14 residues. Germline loops: CDR1 SGHRS, CDR2 YFSETQ. Here the CDR3 reads CASSLELAAYEQYF. The CDR3 bases are TGCGCCAGCAGCTTGGAGCTAGCGGCCTACGAGCAGTACTTC.

This chain links TRBV29-1 with TRBJ1-1, with a possible D match to TRBD1 (5 bases). CDR3 length equals 15 residues. The germline V gene has CDR1 SQVTM and CDR2 ANQGSEA. V was cut by 1 base and J by 3 bases, with 15 bases left in between. The CDR3 sequence: CSVEVPRALYTEAFF. The CDR3, as DNA: TGCAGCGTTGAAGTCCCCAGGGCCTTGTACACTGAAGCTTTCTTT.

The V call is TRBV5-4, the J call TRBJ2-2; 11 bases align to TRBD1. Looked up from germline, CDR1 is SGHNT and CDR2 is YYREEE (reference sequence). V dropped 0 bases and J dropped 2; count of bases not matched to a gene: 0. This CDR3 spans 16 amino acids. The CDR3 protein is CASSLGTGGNTGELFF. The CDR3 DNA is TGTGCCAGCAGCTTGGGGACAGGGGGCAACACCGGGGAGCTGTTTTTT.